The rows below give T cell receptor beta chains drawn from one sample of a study of cytomegalovirus exposure and HLA in healthy donors. Sequencing was performed with immunoSEQ multiplex PCR; in TCRdb, only in-frame clones are kept and a portion is missing. The record lists 20,000 to 25,000 clones, of which the ten most abundant hold 17%. The sequencing input was PBMCs. All receptors come from a male donor in good health and CMV-seropositive. CDR3s include the opening cysteine and the closing phenylalanine or tryptophan. The D gene is left open where the match is weak. The size entry is marked missing in some rows and otherwise reads once, few, many or a size class.

D,J,V,size,CDR3,DNA
-,TRBJ2-7,TRBV6-1,-,CASSEGQAYEQYF,TGTGCCAGCAGTGAAGGGCAAGCCTACGAGCAGTACTTC
-,TRBJ2-1,TRBV7-9,-,CASSLVTFNEQFF,TGTGCCAGCAGCTTAGTCACTTTCAATGAGCAGTTCTTC
-,TRBJ2-1,TRBV5-4,-,CASRTSAGTDGNEQFF,TGTGCCAGCAGGACATCCGCTGGAACAGACGGCAATGAGCAGTTCTTC
TRBD1,TRBJ1-5,TRBV5-1,-,CASSFHQGGNQPQHF,TGCGCCAGCAGCTTTCATCAGGGGGGCAATCAGCCCCAGCATTTT
-,TRBJ1-2,TRBV9,-,CASSPQGGDGYTF,TGTGCCAGCAGCCCACAAGGGGGAGATGGCTACACCTTC
-,TRBJ1-1,TRBV5-1,-,CASSPLSRNTEAFF,TGCGCCAGCAGCCCCCTCTCGCGGAACACTGAAGCTTTCTTT
TRBD1,TRBJ2-5,TRBV6-6,-,CASSYTGAETQYF,TGTGCCAGCAGTTACACAGGGGCGGAGACCCAGTACTTC
TRBD1,TRBJ1-2,TRBV28,-,CASRKTQGEREPYTF,TGTGCCAGCAGGAAAACTCAGGGGGAGCGGGAGCCCTACACCTTC
TRBD2,TRBJ2-7,TRBV11-2,-,CASSLDRSVAGMNEQYF,TGTGCCAGCAGCTTAGATCGCTCAGTAGCGGGAATGAACGAGCAGTACTTC
TRBD1,TRBJ2-7,TRBV6-1,-,CASSEQTGGDYEQYF,TGTGCCAGCAGTGAACAGACAGGGGGGGACTACGAGCAGTACTTC
-,TRBJ2-2,TRBV5-6,-,CASSSTGQYTGELFF,TGTGCCAGCAGCTCGACAGGACAATACACCGGGGAGCTGTTTTTT
TRBD1,TRBJ2-7,TRBV18,-,CASSPGTGDYEQYF,TGTGCCAGCTCACCCGGGACAGGGGACTACGAGCAGTACTTC
TRBD1,TRBJ2-2,TRBV5-1,-,CASSYQLRTGTRPNTGELFF,TGCGCCAGCAGCTACCAGTTAAGGACAGGAACCAGACCGAACACCGGGGAGCTGTTTTTT
-,TRBJ1-2,TRBV6-1,-,CASSDTLRGIWNGYTF,TGTGCCAGCAGTGACACCCTACGGGGGATTTGGAATGGCTACACCTTC
-,TRBJ1-2,TRBV5-1,-,CASSLGQVNYGYTF,TGCGCCAGCAGCTTGGGGCAGGTTAACTATGGCTACACCTTC
-,TRBJ2-2,TRBV13,-,CASSPGTGELFF,TGTGCCAGCAGCCCCGGGACCGGGGAGCTGTTTTTT
TRBD2,TRBJ2-3,TRBV30,-,CAWGYSGGATDTQYF,TGTGCCTGGGGTTATAGCGGGGGGGCTACAGATACGCAGTATTTT
-,TRBJ1-5,TRBV19,-,CASSILSGGNQPQHF,TGTGCCAGTAGTATACTATCCGGAGGCAATCAGCCCCAGCATTTT
-,TRBJ1-5,TRBV18,-,CASSTGDQPQHF,TGTGCCAGCTCAACCGGAGATCAGCCCCAGCATTTT
TRBD2,TRBJ2-5,TRBV7-6,-,CASRGGAGETQYF,TGTGCCAGCCGGGGGGGGGCAGGAGAGACCCAGTACTTC
TRBD2,TRBJ2-7,TRBV11-3,-,CASSLDGGGEQYF,TGTGCCAGCAGCTTAGATGGCGGGGGGGAGCAGTACTTC
-,TRBJ2-6,TRBV9,-,CASSVGIAALSGANVLTF,TGTGCCAGCAGCGTAGGGATAGCTGCCCTGTCAGGGGCCAACGTCCTGACTTTC
-,TRBJ1-1,TRBV28,-,CASSSGRRGGHTEAFF,TGTGCCAGCAGCTCCGGGAGGCGCGGGGGCCACACTGAAGCTTTCTTT
TRBD1,TRBJ1-1,TRBV6-5,-,CASSYNTGEMNTEAFF,TGTGCCAGCAGTTATAACACAGGGGAGATGAACACTGAAGCTTTCTTT
-,TRBJ1-2,TRBV19,-,CASGDSYTF,TGTGCCAGTGGGGACAGCTACACCTTC
-,TRBJ1-2,TRBV30,-,CAWSGRYYGYTF,TGTGCCTGGAGTGGGAGGTACTATGGCTACACCTTC
-,TRBJ1-2,TRBV20-1,-,CSRGYRGYTF,TGCAGCAGGGGTTACAGAGGCTACACCTTC
-,TRBJ1-2,TRBV7-9,-,CASSLAEAPRGYTF,TGTGCCAGCAGCTTAGCAGAGGCCCCGAGGGGCTACACCTTC
-,TRBJ2-5,TRBV5-1,-,CASSLAPQGLQETQYF,TGCGCCAGCAGCTTGGCCCCACAGGGCCTTCAAGAGACCCAGTACTTC
TRBD2,TRBJ2-3,TRBV2,-,CASFLAGGADTQYF,TGTGCCAGCTTCTTAGCGGGAGGAGCAGATACGCAGTATTTT
-,TRBJ2-7,TRBV11-2,-,CASSDQQDNPYEQYF,TGTGCCAGCAGCGACCAACAGGACAACCCCTACGAGCAGTACTTC
TRBD1,TRBJ2-1,TRBV7-7,-,CASSPGTGAYNEQFF,TGTGCTAGCAGCCCCGGGACAGGGGCCTACAATGAGCAGTTCTTC
-,TRBJ1-2,TRBV29-1,-,CSVPSYPDGYTF,TGCAGCGTTCCTAGCTACCCGGATGGCTACACCTTC
TRBD1,TRBJ2-7,TRBV10-3,medium-sized,CAIRPQGAPEQYF,TGTGCCATCCGACCCCAGGGGGCGCCCGAGCAGTACTTC
-,TRBJ1-4,TRBV5-1,-,CASSLDGGNEKLFF,TGCGCCAGCAGCTTGGACGGCGGTAATGAAAAACTGTTTTTT
TRBD1,TRBJ1-1,TRBV7-2,-,CASSTRTGMNTEAFF,TGTGCCAGCAGCACAAGGACAGGTATGAACACTGAAGCTTTCTTT
TRBD1,TRBJ1-5,TRBV6-5,-,CASRRDRAGQPQHF,TGTGCCAGCAGACGGGACAGGGCGGGACAGCCCCAGCATTTT
-,TRBJ2-1,TRBV28,-,CASSLAWRGRNEQFF,TGTGCCAGCAGTTTAGCCTGGAGGGGTAGGAATGAGCAGTTCTTC
TRBD1,TRBJ2-7,TRBV9,-,CASSATGGGYEQYF,TGTGCCAGCAGCGCAACAGGGGGCGGCTACGAGCAGTACTTC
TRBD1,TRBJ2-7,TRBV30,-,CAWSYRTGLAEQYF,TGTGCCTGGAGTTACCGGACAGGGCTAGCCGAGCAGTACTTC
-,TRBJ2-7,TRBV5-1,-,CASSSSGTAIGYEQYF,TGCGCCAGCAGCTCTTCCGGGACTGCGATAGGCTACGAGCAGTACTTC
-,TRBJ1-1,TRBV18,-,CASSRRDSGGTEAFF,TGTGCCAGCTCTCGAAGGGACTCGGGGGGCACTGAAGCTTTCTTT
-,TRBJ1-4,TRBV7-9,-,CATLTGIGEKLFF,TGTGCCACCTTAACCGGGATCGGGGAAAAACTGTTTTTT
TRBD1,TRBJ1-1,TRBV19,-,CASMEGQGGSDTEAFF,TGTGCCAGTATGGAGGGACAGGGAGGTAGTGACACTGAAGCTTTCTTT
TRBD2,TRBJ2-5,TRBV27,-,CASIAGVQETQYF,TGTGCCAGCATAGCGGGAGTCCAAGAGACCCAGTACTTC
TRBD2,TRBJ2-3,TRBV29-1,-,CSVRMGGNTNLGLAQYF,TGCAGCGTCCGTATGGGAGGGAACACCAATTTGGGGTTAGCGCAGTATTTT
-,TRBJ2-2,TRBV19,-,CASYAGDSHTGELFF,TGTGCCAGTTACGCCGGGGACTCCCACACCGGGGAGCTGTTTTTT
-,TRBJ1-1,TRBV4-1,-,CASSQPQVRLEAFF,TGCGCCAGCAGCCAGCCACAGGTCCGGCTTGAAGCTTTCTTT
TRBD2,TRBJ2-3,TRBV5-1,-,CASSFGGSRTDTQYF,TGCGCCAGCAGCTTTGGCGGGAGTAGAACAGATACGCAGTATTTT
-,TRBJ2-7,TRBV7-6,-,CASSLGRQHTVQYF,TGTGCCAGCAGCTTAGGGCGGCAACACACGGTGCAGTACTTC
-,TRBJ1-3,TRBV5-6,-,CASSLVGGSGNTIYF,TGTGCCAGCAGCTTAGTGGGCGGGTCTGGAAACACCATATATTTT
-,TRBJ2-3,TRBV6-1,-,CASSEAGGGGGSTDTQYF,TGTGCCAGCAGTGAAGCGGGAGGGGGAGGCGGTAGCACAGATACGCAGTATTTT